The 15 T cell receptor beta chains below all came from one sample that was sequenced in a study of patients and donors after allogeneic stem cell transplantation. TCRdb re-derived calls from the RT-PCR reads in MiXCR, one entry per CDR3 protein. The sample consists of some 960,000 distinct CDR3 sequences, approximately 18% of them appearing once. Sequencing was done on a sample of blood, either unsorted or a sorted T cell fraction (not recorded which). All receptors come from a human donor who was either an allogeneic HSCT recipient or a stem cell or donor lymphocyte infusion donor (not recorded which). It is not recorded whose cells these are; they may come from a transplant donor.

Ten or more counts support this clonotype. The chain joins TRBV12-3 or TRBV12-4 to TRBJ1-5, with D maybe TRBD1 (5 bases). The CDR3 has 11 amino acids. V was cut by 3 bases and J by 11 bases, with 8 bases left in between. In DNA form, the CDR3 reads TGTGCCAGCAGTTTGGGGGGAGCCCAGCATTTT. It is translated as CASSLGGAQHF.

This clonotype turned up a few times. This chain joins TRBV11-2 and TRBJ1-1; a weak D match, TRBD1 (5 bases). The V end lost 5 bases, the J end lost 4 bases, and 11 bases lay between the germline ends. The germline V gene has CDR1 SGHAT and CDR2 FQNNGV. The CDR3 has 13 residues. The CDR3 DNA is TGTGCCAGCAGCCTCGGGGGACCCACTGAAGCTTTCTTT. Translating gives CASSLGGPTEAFF.

A few counts support this clonotype. This chain links TRBV20-1 with TRBJ1-5; D unclear. CDR3 length: 11 residues. CDR1 and CDR2 (germline): DFQATT, SNEGSKA (reference sequence). The germline V and J ends were trimmed by 5 bases and 7 bases, with 9 bases remaining between them. Here the CDR3 reads CSAGRLQPQHF. The CDR3 region has the DNA TGCAGTGCTGGACGACTACAGCCCCAGCATTTT.

V is TRBV9 and J is TRBJ1-1; D is perhaps TRBD1 (5 bases). The CDR3 loop spans 15 amino acids. Per the germline V gene, CDR1 is SGDLS and CDR2 is YYNGEE. Trimming pared 4 bases from V and 5 bases from J, leaving 18 bases between. The CDR3 DNA is TGTGCCAGCAGCCCCGGGGCCCTTTCGGGGACTGAAGCTTTCTTT. The encoded protein is CASSPGALSGTEAFF.

This chain links TRBV4-1 with TRBJ2-3; D perhaps matches TRBD1 (7 bases). Between the trimmed V and J ends, which lost 0 bases and 6 bases, there was a span of 19 bases. The CDR3 runs to 17 residues. Germline CDR1 MGHRA, CDR2 YSYEKL. The CDR3 loop reads CASSQDTGDSLDDTQYF. CDR3 bases: TGCGCCAGCAGCCAAGATACAGGGGACTCCCTTGATGATACGCAGTATTTT.

In DNA form, the CDR3 reads TGTGCCAGCAGTGAGACGGTTGGCGGTCAGCCCCAGCATTTT. As protein: CASSETVGGQPQHF. The rearrangement uses TRBV6-1 and TRBJ1-5, with no clear D. The ends were cut back, 3 bases at V and 6 bases at J, with 12 bases in the middle. This CDR3 region has 14 residues. CDR1 and CDR2 from the germline V gene are MNHNS and SASEGT.

This clonotype has only a few counts. The chain uses TRBV7-3 and TRBJ2-2, with TRBD2 matching 9 bases. CDR1 SGHTA and CDR2 FQGTGA come from the germline V gene. The CDR3 is 15 amino acids. V lost 3 bases to trimming and J lost 5 bases; unmatched junction nucleotides: 4. The CDR3 spells CASSFDLAGTGELFF. The CDR3, as DNA: TGTGCCAGCAGCTTCGATCTAGCGGGAACCGGGGAGCTGTTTTTT.

V usage is TRBV10-3 and J usage is TRBJ2-6, with D tentatively TRBD2 (5 bases). The ends were cut back, 2 bases at V and 0 bases at J, with 11 bases in the middle. Germline CDR1 is ENHRY and CDR2 is SYGVKD. There are 17 residues in the CDR3. CDR3 bases: TGTGCCATCAGTGAGACCCCGGGGTCCTCTGGGGCCAACGTCCTGACTTTC. Amino acid sequence: CAISETPGSSGANVLTF.

This clonotype has just a few counts. In DNA, the CDR3 is TGTGCCATCAGTGATAGGGCCTACGAGCAGTACTTC. This gives the protein CAISDRAYEQYF. The V and J genes are TRBV10-3 and TRBJ2-7; D ambiguous. V was cut by 3 bases and J by 2 bases, with 5 bases left in between. From germline, CDR1 is ENHRY and CDR2 SYGVKD. The CDR3 runs to 12 residues.

The gene calls are TRBV9 and TRBJ2-1; D unclear. The CDR3 has 15 amino acids. Trimming took 4 bases from V and 3 from J, leaving 14 bases between them. Germline V gene lookup returns CDR1 SGDLS and CDR2 YYNGEE. The DNA of the CDR3 is TGTGCCAGCAGCCCGGACGGAAGCTTCTACAATGAGCAGTTCTTC. This sequence encodes CASSPDGSFYNEQFF.

The chain joins TRBV20-1 to TRBJ1-1; D unclear. This CDR3 has 13 amino acids. Germline V CDR1 and CDR2: DFQATT, SNEGSKA (reference sequence). Trimming cost V 2 bases and J 2 bases, with 9 bases left between them. The CDR3 DNA is TGCAGTGCTAGATCGAGACTCAACACTGAAGCTTTCTTT. This sequence encodes CSARSRLNTEAFF.

This clonotype has more than one count but fewer than ten. The chain carries TRBV29-1 and TRBJ2-5; possibly TRBD1 or TRBD2 for D (5 bases each). Germline V gene data show CDR1 as SQVTM and CDR2 as ANQGSEA. The ends were cut back, 4 bases at V and 3 bases at J, with 15 bases in the middle. The CDR3 runs 14 residues. The CDR3 region has the DNA TGCAGCGTTGTCGGGGCCACGAACGAAGAGACCCAGTACTTC. Protein: CSVVGATNEETQYF.

The chain employs TRBV12-3 or TRBV12-4 and TRBJ1-2, with D perhaps matching TRBD1 (6 bases). The V end was cut by 2 bases, the J end by 7 bases, with 14 bases between. The CDR3 totals 14 residues. CDR3 loop: CASSLNTGFRGYTF. CDR3 nucleotides: TGTGCCAGCAGTTTAAATACAGGGTTTCGTGGCTACACCTTC.

The chain carries TRBV14 and TRBJ2-2; D remains ambiguous. Trimming shortened V by 0 bases and J by 3 bases, and 11 bases separated the two germline ends. The germline CDR1 and CDR2 sequences are SGHDN and FVKESK. The CDR3 extends over 16 amino acids. The CDR3 sequence: CASSQEVRRYTGELFF. CDR3 in DNA: TGTGCCAGCAGCCAAGAGGTCAGGAGATACACCGGGGAGCTGTTTTTT.

This clonotype was observed a few times. This chain uses TRBV4-2 with TRBJ1-5, with D unresolved. The germline CDR1 and CDR2 sequences are LGHNA and YNFKEQ. This CDR3 is 15 amino acids long. V lost 1 base and J lost 2, with 9 bases in between. CDR3 DNA: TGTGCCAGCAGCCAAGCAGGTTTCGGCAATCAGCCCCAGCATTTT. This codes for CASSQAGFGNQPQHF.